This TCR beta chain comes out of a study of cytomegalovirus exposure and HLA in healthy donors (dated by TCRdb to about 2017). For the wider study: The 500 to 800 repertoires of the first cohort and the 120 validation repertoires were produced on the same platform, according to a later analysis. The study was designed to test whether signatures of past pathogen exposure could be identified by cataloging public T cell receptors. Besides the first cohort of roughly 640 subjects, a separate validation cohort made up of 120 or so different subjects was used. High-throughput TCR immunosequencing, statistical association of individual TCRs with disease status, and machine learning were combined to predict cytomegalovirus infection status. Study-level results and caveats: A few of the identified cytomegalovirus-associated TCR beta chains were confirmed in vitro to be specific for cytomegalovirus antigens. All 120 or so repertoires were used to score co-occurrence in the validation cohort in a later analysis, because that analysis had no HLA typing for the cohort. While some public TCRs were present in many individuals, most TCR sequences turned up only very rarely across donors. In the study, around 150 TCR beta chains were listed as associated with cytomegalovirus. In a later analysis, TCRs clustered in the first cohort were found to also tend to co-occur in the roughly 110 validation repertoires, with 94% of cluster scores above 0. The classifier was reported to diagnose cytomegalovirus status with high specificity and sensitivity in both the original and validation cohorts. The authors suggested that the approach could potentially be generalized to other disease states and immunological phenotypes.

The library was obtained by the immunoSEQ multiplex PCR assay. From the authors' description of their analysis: To diagnose cytomegalovirus status from the catalog of TCR beta chain sequences, a statistical classification framework was built. The source is immuneACCESS, and TCRdb retained only in-frame sequences with V and J called. Part of the clones is not carried over; for the studies checked, unresolved V genes explain less than half of this, and the remainder is unexplained. The DNA was the basis for D and trimming; V, J and clone size are from that table. The sample table lists about 120,000 clones, 70% to 90% of them with a count of one. Under 2.5% of the sample comes from the top ten. The trim is 5 bases for V and 2 bases for J, with a gap of 6 bases between the germline ends. There are 13 amino acids in the CDR3, from cysteine to phenylalanine inclusive. CDR3 DNA only is kept here, 39 bases in frame from base 1. CDR1 LNHDA and CDR2 SQIVND were looked up in the germline V gene (reference sequence).

Details on this clone: Its antigen remains undetermined. Base qualities are missing; no much larger clone stands one base away.

The donors were included in the validation cohort of 90 to 150 subjects, a group kept apart from the roughly 690-subject first cohort. Sequenced: PBMCs. The TCR was taken from a woman in her 30s in good health and CMV-seronegative. The chain links TRBV19 with TRBJ1-4; the D gene lacks a confident call. The DNA is as follows: TGTGCCAGTAGTCCTATTACTAATGAAAAACTGTTTTTT. This translates into CASSPITNEKLFF.